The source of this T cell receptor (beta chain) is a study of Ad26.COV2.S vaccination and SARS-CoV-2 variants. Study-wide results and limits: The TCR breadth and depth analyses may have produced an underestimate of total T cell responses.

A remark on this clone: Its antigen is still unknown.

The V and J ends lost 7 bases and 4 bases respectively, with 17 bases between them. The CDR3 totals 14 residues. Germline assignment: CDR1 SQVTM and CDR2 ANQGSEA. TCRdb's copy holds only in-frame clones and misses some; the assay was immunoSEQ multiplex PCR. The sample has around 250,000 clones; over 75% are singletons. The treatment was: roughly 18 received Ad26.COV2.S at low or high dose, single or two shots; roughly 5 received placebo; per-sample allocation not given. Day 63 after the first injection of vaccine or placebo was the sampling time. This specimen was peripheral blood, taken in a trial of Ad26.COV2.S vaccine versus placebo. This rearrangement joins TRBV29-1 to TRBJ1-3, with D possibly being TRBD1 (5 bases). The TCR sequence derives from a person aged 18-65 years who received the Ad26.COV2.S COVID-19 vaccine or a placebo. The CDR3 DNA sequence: TGCAGCGCTCTCCCCAGGGCATCCGGAAACACCATATATTTT. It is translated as CSALPRASGNTIYF.